Listed below are T cell receptor beta chains from one sample, sequenced in a study of response to subunit inactivated influenza vaccine. TCRdb recomputed calls from the RT-PCR reads with MiXCR, one row per CDR3 protein. The profile covers under 500,000 distinct CDR3 sequences, with about a tenth appearing a single time and 12% taken by the ten largest. Source: PBMCs from blood, taken more than 35 days after vaccination. Receptors originate from a man aged 50 to 60 who received an inactivated influenza vaccine. CDR3s include the opening cysteine and the closing phenylalanine or tryptophan. The D gene is left open where the match is weak. For some rows the clone size is stated as once, few or many, or as a class when expanded; others skip it.

TRBV20-1	TRBD1	-	TRBJ2-2	TGCAGTGCTAGAGTTTTCGGACAGGGGGCTGACACCGGGGAGCTGTTTTTT	CSARVFGQGADTGELFF
TRBV19	-	-	TRBJ2-2	TGTGCCAGTAGTATACCGAGGTCCCGTGCCGGGGAGCTGTTTTTT	CASSIPRSRAGELFF
TRBV7-2	-	-	TRBJ2-1	TGTGCCAGCAGCTTAATGCTCTCTGAGCAGTTCTTC	CASSLMLSEQFF
TRBV5-1	-	many	TRBJ1-1	TGCGCCAGCAGCTTGTCAGGAACGAACACTGAAGCTTTCTTT	CASSLSGTNTEAFF
TRBV5-1	-	few	TRBJ2-2	TGCGCCAGCAGCTTGGAGTCCCGCAGGACCGGGGAGCTGTTTTTT	CASSLESRRTGELFF
TRBV20-1	-	-	TRBJ1-5	TGCAGTGCTAGAGACCGGACCCGACCGGCGGATCAGCCCCAGCATTTT	CSARDRTRPADQPQHF
TRBV4-3	-	few	TRBJ2-4	TGCGCCAGCAGCCAAGATAAGGTTCTAGCCAAAAACATTCAGTACTTC	CASSQDKVLAKNIQYF
TRBV6-2/TRBV6-3	-	-	TRBJ2-7	TGTGCCAGCAGTTATCCGGCGGGTTCCCCTCCCGAGCAGTACTTC	CASSYPAGSPPEQYF
TRBV5-1	-	-	TRBJ2-5	TGCGCCAGCAGCGCGGAATATGGCCAAGAGACCCAGTACTTC	CASSAEYGQETQYF
TRBV5-1	-	many	TRBJ2-3	TGCGCCAGCAGCTTGGGCAGAGGCGGGGGCAGCACAGATACGCAGTATTTT	CASSLGRGGGSTDTQYF
TRBV20-1	TRBD2	-	TRBJ2-7	TGCAGTGCTAGAGACCCTCGGACTAGCGGGGAAGGCGAGCAGTACTTC	CSARDPRTSGEGEQYF
TRBV6-1	TRBD1	few	TRBJ2-6	TGTGCCAGCCGGGACAGGGGAAGGTCTGGGGCCAACGTCCTGACTTTC	CASRDRGRSGANVLTF
TRBV28	-	many	TRBJ2-7	TGTGCCACTTCCGGGGTAGATGAAGAGCAGTACTTC	CATSGVDEEQYF
TRBV6-1	-	-	TRBJ1-2	TGTGCCATCAGTGTAGCGCCGGGAGCCGGCTATGGCTACACCTTC	CAISVAPGAGYGYTF
TRBV11-2	TRBD2	-	TRBJ2-6	TGTGCCAGCAGCCTCCTGACTAGCGGGAGCTGGGCTGGGGCCAACGTCCTGACTTTC	CASSLLTSGSWAGANVLTF
TRBV6-2/TRBV6-3	-	-	TRBJ2-3	TGTGCCAGCACTTACTCTGATCGCTACGGAACAGATACGCAGTATTTT	CASTYSDRYGTDTQYF
TRBV5-6	-	many	TRBJ1-1	TGTGCCAGCAGCCTGTTCGGAATGAACACTGAAGCTTTCTTT	CASSLFGMNTEAFF